The 12 T cell receptor beta chains below were found in one sample sequenced in a study of blood T cell repertoires in COVID-19. Here immunoSEQ multiplex PCR was the method, and the copy in TCRdb shows in-frame clones only, minus some. The top ten clones hold roughly 7.1% of a sample with 250,000 to 350,000 clones, about 89% of them seen once. Sequencing used peripheral blood. These receptors were taken from a woman aged 45-60 years who had recovered from COVID-19.

The chain links TRBV13 to TRBJ1-2; 7 nucleotides align to TRBD1. Germline CDR1 reads PRHDT; CDR2 reads FYEKMQ (reference sequence). V shed 5 bases and J 8 bases; nucleotides not matched to a gene: 11. The CDR3 loop spans 14 amino acids. The CDR3: CASSGPTGLLGYTF. CDR3 nucleotides: TGTGCCAGCAGCGGCCCGACAGGGTTGCTCGGCTACACCTTC.

The chain employs TRBV4-3 and TRBJ1-2, with 11 bases aligning to TRBD1. Germline V gene lookup returns CDR1 LGHNA and CDR2 YSLEER. Trimming cost V 4 bases and J 3 bases; bases outside gene matches: 1. The CDR3 is 14 amino acids. CDR3 bases: TGCGCCAGCAGCCGGGGACAGGGGGACTATGGCTACACCTTC. It codes for CASSRGQGDYGYTF.

This clone was detected once. The chain recombines TRBV19 with TRBJ2-1; weak D call: TRBD1 (6 bases). The V end was cut by 4 bases, the J end by 6 bases, with 10 bases between. The CDR3 length is 13 residues. Germline values: CDR1 LNHDA, CDR2 SQIVND (reference sequence). The CDR3 DNA is TGTGCCAGTAGTACAGGGGAAGGCAATGAGCAGTTCTTC. It specifies CASSTGEGNEQFF.

There are a few counts of this clone. J is TRBJ2-1 and V is TRBV18, with TRBD2 identical over 7 bases. CDR3 size: 16 residues. Germline loops: CDR1 KGHSH, CDR2 LQKENI. Trimming took 2 bases from V and 5 from J; bases not matched to a gene: 9. The chain's CDR3 is CASSPFRASGDNEQFF. Here the CDR3 DNA reads TGTGCCAGCTCACCATTTAGGGCTAGCGGTGACAATGAGCAGTTCTTC.

The rearrangement joins TRBV25-1 to TRBJ1-5; possibly TRBD1 for D (5 bases). The CDR3 is 14 amino acids. Trimming left V 4 bases short and J 3 bases short, with 10 bases between. Germline V gives CDR1 MGHDK, CDR2 SYGVNS. In nucleotides, the CDR3 is TGTGCCAGCAGTGTAACAGGACCCAATCAGCCCCAGCATTTT. Encoded protein: CASSVTGPNQPQHF.

In its sample, this clone was seen a few times. The genes are TRBV2 and TRBJ1-2, with 9 bases lining up with TRBD1. V gave up 11 bases and J gave up 4 bases; unmatched junction bases: 8. Germline CDR1 and CDR2: SNHLY and FYNNEI. The CDR3 has 13 residues. The CDR3 bases are TGTGCCGTCTCGGGACAGGGAGGCTATGGCTACACCTTC. Amino acids: CAVSGQGGYGYTF.

The J gene is TRBJ2-6, the V gene TRBV6-2 or TRBV6-3, with D hard to call. V was clipped by 5 bases and J by 0 bases, with 11 bases between them. CDR1 and CDR2 from the germline V gene are MNHEY and SVGEGT. The CDR3 loop spans 16 amino acids. DNA for the CDR3: TGTGCCAGCAGTCCCGTTCGTTCCTCTGGGGCCAACGTCCTGACTTTC. Its translation: CASSPVRSSGANVLTF.

The rearrangement links TRBV4-3 to TRBJ2-7; 7 positions match TRBD1. The CDR3 extends over 17 amino acids. Trimming took 0 bases from V and 2 from J; bases not matched to a gene: 10. CDR1 is LGHNA and CDR2 is YSLEER in the germline V gene. The CDR3 loop is CASSQDGTATSPYEQYF. The CDR3 coding sequence is TGCGCCAGCAGCCAAGATGGGACAGCCACGTCACCCTACGAGCAGTACTTC.

This chain uses TRBV28 with TRBJ2-2, with D possibly TRBD2 on 5 matching bases. The V end lost 4 bases, the J end lost 4 bases, and 16 bases lay between the germline ends. Germline lookup yields CDR1 MDHEN and CDR2 SYDVKM. The CDR3 consists of 16 residues. The CDR3 sequence is CASSSPIGIGTGELFF. CDR3 DNA: TGTGCCAGCAGTTCCCCTATCGGGATCGGCACCGGGGAGCTGTTTTTT.

The chain links TRBV19 to TRBJ2-7; no clear D gene. V was shortened by 3 bases and J by 7 bases, with 10 bases between the two germline ends. CDR1 and CDR2 from the germline V gene are LNHDA and SQIVND (reference sequence). The CDR3 totals 12 residues. CDR3 sequence (DNA): TGTGCCAGTAGTATTCCTTTCGGGGAGCAGTACTTC. Its translation is CASSIPFGEQYF. Using reference TRBV19 and TRBJ2-7 for the parts outside the CDR3, the full variable domain is DGGITQSPKYLFRKEGQNVTLSCEQNLNHDAMYWYRQDPGQGLRLIYYSQIVNDFQKGDIAEGYSVSREKKESFPLTVTSAQKNPTAFYLCASSIPFGEQYFGPGTRLTVT.

This chain links TRBV6-6 with TRBJ1-1; 10 nucleotides align to TRBD1. V was pared by 7 bases and J by 5 bases, with 7 bases of the junction left unmatched. The germline gives CDR1 MNHNY, CDR2 SVGAGI (reference sequence). The CDR3 runs to 14 residues. The CDR3 is CASIDRGRNTEAFF. In nucleotides, the CDR3 is TGTGCCAGCATAGACAGGGGGCGGAATACTGAAGCTTTCTTT.

This clone was recorded once. The J gene is TRBJ2-3, the V gene TRBV6-5; 11 bases match TRBD2. Unmatched junction bases numbered 6, after V lost 6 bases and J lost 4 bases. The CDR3 length is 15 residues. Germline CDR1 MNHEY, CDR2 SVGAGI. The CDR3 region is CASRGTSGMADTQYF. The CDR3 nucleotides read TGTGCCAGCAGAGGGACTAGCGGAATGGCAGATACGCAGTATTTT.